The sequence of this T cell receptor (beta chain) was determined in a study of Ad26.COV2.S vaccination and SARS-CoV-2 variants. Across the study: The COV1001 Ad26.COV2.S trial arm included the donor. General study points: Placebo recipients trailed vaccine recipients in spike-specific TCR breadth.

The assay was immunoSEQ multiplex PCR, and TCRdb's table has in-frame clones only and misses some. The sample has over 400,000 clones, over 80% seen once. As to this clone: The target antigen is unknown.

Per the germline V gene, CDR1 is MNHEY and CDR2 is SVGAGI. Deletions cut 3 bases from V and 0 bases from J, with 9 bases between. The CDR3 totals 15 residues. Treatment reported: around 19 received Ad26.COV2.S at low or high dose, single or two shots; roughly five received placebo; per-sample allocation not given. Collection of the samples took place on day 63 after the first injection of vaccine or placebo. The V and J genes are TRBV6-5 and TRBJ1-3; D is unclear. The sequenced sample was peripheral blood, obtained in a trial of Ad26.COV2.S vaccine versus placebo. The receptor's source is a person aged 18-65 years who received the Ad26.COV2.S COVID-19 vaccine or a placebo. Written as DNA, the CDR3 is TGTGCCAGCAGTTATGACCGCTACTCTGGAAACACCATATATTTT. The encoded protein is CASSYDRYSGNTIYF.